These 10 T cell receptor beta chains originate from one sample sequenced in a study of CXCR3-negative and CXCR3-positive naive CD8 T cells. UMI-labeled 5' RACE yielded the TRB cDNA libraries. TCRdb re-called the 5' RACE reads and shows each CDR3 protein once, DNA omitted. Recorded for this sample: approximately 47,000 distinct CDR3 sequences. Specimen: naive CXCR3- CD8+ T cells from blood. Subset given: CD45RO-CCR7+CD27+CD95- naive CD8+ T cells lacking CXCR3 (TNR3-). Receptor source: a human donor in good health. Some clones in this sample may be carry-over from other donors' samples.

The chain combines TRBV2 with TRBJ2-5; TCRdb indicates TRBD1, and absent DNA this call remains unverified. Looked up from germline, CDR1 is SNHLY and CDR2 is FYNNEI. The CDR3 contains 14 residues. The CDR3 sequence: CASFEGDPGETQYF.

The CDR3 region is CASSTTSGAYNEQFF. V and J are TRBV12-3 or TRBV12-4 and TRBJ2-1; TCRdb gives TRBD2 as the D gene, but with no DNA this cannot be confirmed. This CDR3 has 15 residues.

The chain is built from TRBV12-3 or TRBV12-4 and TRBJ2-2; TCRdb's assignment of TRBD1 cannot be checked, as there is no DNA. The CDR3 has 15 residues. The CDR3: CASRIGTFRPGELFF.

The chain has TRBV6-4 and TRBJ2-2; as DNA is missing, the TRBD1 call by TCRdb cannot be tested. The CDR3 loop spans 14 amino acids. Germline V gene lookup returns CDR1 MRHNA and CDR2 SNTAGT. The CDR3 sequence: CASSDRENTGELFF.

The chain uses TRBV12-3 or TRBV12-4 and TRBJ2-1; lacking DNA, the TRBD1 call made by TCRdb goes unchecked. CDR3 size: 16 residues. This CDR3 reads CASSDRPSMASNEQFF.

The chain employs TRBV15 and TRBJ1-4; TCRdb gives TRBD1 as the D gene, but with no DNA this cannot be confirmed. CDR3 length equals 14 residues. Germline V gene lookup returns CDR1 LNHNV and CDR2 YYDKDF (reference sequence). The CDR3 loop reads CATSKGATNEKLFF.

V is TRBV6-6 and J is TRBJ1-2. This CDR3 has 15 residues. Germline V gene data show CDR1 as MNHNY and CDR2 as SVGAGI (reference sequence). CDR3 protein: CASSYSPTANYGYTF.

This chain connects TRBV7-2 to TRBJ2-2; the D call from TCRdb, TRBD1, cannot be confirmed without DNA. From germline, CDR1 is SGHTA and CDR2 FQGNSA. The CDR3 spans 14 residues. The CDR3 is CASSLPQGTGELFF. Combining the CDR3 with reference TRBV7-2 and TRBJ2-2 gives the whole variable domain GAGVSQSPSNKVTEKGKDVELRCDPISGHTALYWYRQSLGQGLEFLIYFQGNSAPDKSGLPSDRFSAERTGGSVSTLTIQRTQQEDSAVYLCASSLPQGTGELFFGEGSRLTVL.

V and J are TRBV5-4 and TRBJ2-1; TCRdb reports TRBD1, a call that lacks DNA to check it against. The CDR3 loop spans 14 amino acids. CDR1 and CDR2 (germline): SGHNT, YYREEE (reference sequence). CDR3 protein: CASSLEGAYNEQFF.

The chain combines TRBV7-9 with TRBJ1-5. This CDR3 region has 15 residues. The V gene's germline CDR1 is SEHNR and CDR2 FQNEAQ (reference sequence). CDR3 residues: CASSSDGVLYQPQHF.